This TCR beta chain was documented in a study of long-term antiretroviral therapy in people with HIV. This CDR3 comprises 12 residues. The ends were cut back, 1 base at V and 13 bases at J, with 11 bases in the middle. Per germline, CDR1 SGHVS and CDR2 FNYEAQ. Version v3.0 of the immunoSEQ assay ran at survey level. Here immunoSEQ multiplex PCR was the method, and the copy in TCRdb shows in-frame clones only, minus some. The sample shows 15,000 or so clones, around 77% of them seen only once. This sequence originates from a woman aged 40 to 50 with HIV. The source material was unsorted PBMCs, sampled 0.5 years before starting antiretroviral therapy. V gene TRBV7-6 combines with J gene TRBJ2-1; tentatively, D is TRBD2 (6 bases). This CDR3 is CASSLGDWEQFF. CDR3 DNA: TGTGCCAGCAGCTTAGGGGACTGGGAACAGTTCTTC.